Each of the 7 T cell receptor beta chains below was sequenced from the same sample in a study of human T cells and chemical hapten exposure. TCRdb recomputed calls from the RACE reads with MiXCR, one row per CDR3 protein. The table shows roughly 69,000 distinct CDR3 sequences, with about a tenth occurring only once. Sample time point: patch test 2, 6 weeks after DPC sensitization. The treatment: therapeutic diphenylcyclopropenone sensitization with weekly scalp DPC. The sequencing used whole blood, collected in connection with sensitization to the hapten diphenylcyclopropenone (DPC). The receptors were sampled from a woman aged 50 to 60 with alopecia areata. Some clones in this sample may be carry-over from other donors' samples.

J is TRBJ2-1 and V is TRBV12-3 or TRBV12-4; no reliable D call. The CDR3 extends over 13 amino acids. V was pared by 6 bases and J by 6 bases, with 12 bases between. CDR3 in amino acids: CASRPIGPNEQFF. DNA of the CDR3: TGTGCCAGCAGACCTATCGGCCCCAATGAGCAGTTCTTC.

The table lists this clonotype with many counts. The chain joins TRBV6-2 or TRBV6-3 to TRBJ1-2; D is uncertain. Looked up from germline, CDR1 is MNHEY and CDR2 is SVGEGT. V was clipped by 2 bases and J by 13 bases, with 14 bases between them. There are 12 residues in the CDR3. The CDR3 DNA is TGTGCCAGCAGTTACGCGGTTACGAGGTGCACCTTC. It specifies CASSYAVTRCTF.

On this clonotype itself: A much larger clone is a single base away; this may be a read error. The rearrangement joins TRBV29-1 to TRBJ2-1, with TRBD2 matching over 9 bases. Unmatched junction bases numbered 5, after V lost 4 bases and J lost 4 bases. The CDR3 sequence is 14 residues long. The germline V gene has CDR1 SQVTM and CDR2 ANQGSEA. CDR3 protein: CSVVASGIYNEQFF. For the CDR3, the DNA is TGCAGCGTTGTCGCTAGCGGGATTTACAATGAGCAGTTCTTC.

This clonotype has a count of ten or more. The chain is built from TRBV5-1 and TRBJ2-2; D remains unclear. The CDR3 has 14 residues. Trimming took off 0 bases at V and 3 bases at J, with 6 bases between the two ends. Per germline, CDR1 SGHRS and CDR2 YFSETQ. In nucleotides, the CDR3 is TGCGCCAGCAGCTTGGGCGGAGACACCGGGGAGCTGTTTTTT. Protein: CASSLGGDTGELFF.

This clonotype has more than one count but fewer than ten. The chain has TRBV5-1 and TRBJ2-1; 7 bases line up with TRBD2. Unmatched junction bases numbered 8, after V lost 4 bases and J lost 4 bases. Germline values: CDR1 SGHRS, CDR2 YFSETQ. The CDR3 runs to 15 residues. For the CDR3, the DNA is TGCGCCAGCAGCCGGGCTTTGGGAGGGTACAATGAGCAGTTCTTC. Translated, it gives CASSRALGGYNEQFF.

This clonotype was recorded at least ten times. The CDR3 spells CASTPLAGLGNEKLFF. The CDR3 DNA follows: TGTGCCAGCACCCCTCTTGCGGGGCTAGGGAATGAAAAACTGTTTTTT. The rearrangement joins TRBV12-3 or TRBV12-4 to TRBJ1-4; D perhaps matches TRBD1 (5 bases). The CDR3 totals 16 residues. The V and J ends lost 7 bases and 5 bases respectively, with 20 bases between them.

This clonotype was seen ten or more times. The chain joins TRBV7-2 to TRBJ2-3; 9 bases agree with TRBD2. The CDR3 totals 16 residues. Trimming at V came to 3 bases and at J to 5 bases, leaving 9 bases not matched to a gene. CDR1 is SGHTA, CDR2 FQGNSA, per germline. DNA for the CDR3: TGTGCCAGCAGCTTTGTTAGCGGGAGTCCCGGAGATACGCAGTATTTT. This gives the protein CASSFVSGSPGDTQYF.